This section outlines one TCR beta chain sequence together with its context. Its specific antigen is unknown. Base qualities are not provided; no much larger clone lies one nucleotide away. These data come from a study of Graves' ophthalmopathy and Graves' hyperthyroidism listed by TCRdb under 2018. For context, the study as a whole: Stable hyperthyroidism was defined as no progression to ophthalmopathy within 18 months of follow-up. An independent validation cohort was composed of around 19 hyperthyroidism patients and 17 patients who later progressed from hyperthyroidism to ophthalmopathy. The study used TCR beta repertoire signatures to distinguish Graves' ophthalmopathy from Graves' hyperthyroidism and to predict progression to ophthalmopathy. In 6 or 7 hyperthyroidism patients, T-cell repertoires of thyroid tissue and blood were compared. After sampling, hyperthyroidism patients received methimazole starting at 30 mg daily, and ophthalmopathy patients received high-dose intravenous methylprednisolone. To explore V-J signatures that distinguish ophthalmopathy from hyperthyroidism, a discovery set of under 110 patients was enrolled, made up of around 44 with ophthalmopathy and 55 to 65 with stable hyperthyroidism. In total, approximately 130 blood samples were TCR-sequenced: 40 to 45 ophthalmopathy, approximately 75 hyperthyroidism and 17 hyperthyroidism-to-ophthalmopathy patients.

Hyperthyroidism patients were newly diagnosed, with disease duration under 2 months, and aged 18 to 65 years. Patients with other autoimmune diseases, uncontrolled infections, pregnancy or lactation were excluded from the study. Clinical symptoms, serum thyroxine, TRAb, thyroid ultrasound and orbital computed tomography formed the basis of the diagnosis. Total RNA was extracted with Trizol reagent and quality-checked on an Agilent 2100 Bioanalyzer. Study-wide findings and limitations: No statistical method was used to set the sample size in advance, and the investigators knew which group each participant was assigned to. Ophthalmopathy was separated from stable hyperthyroidism by the 13-signature model with about 88% sensitivity and 81% to 84% specificity in cross-validation and with 80%/75% in the test set. In validation, the model predicted ophthalmopathy progression with about 64% sensitivity and roughly 72% specificity; some 13 predicted patients were CT-confirmed with GO in a median of around 6 months. Most of the expanded thyroid clonotypes with a frequency above 0.001 were also detected in blood, and it was suggested that the thyroid immune response may be reflected by blood repertoires.

Clipping removes 6 bases from V and 3 bases from J, with 20 as the unmatched junction base count. Measured from the cysteine to the phenylalanine, the CDR3 is 20 residues long. Only the CDR3 DNA stays, 60 bases, in frame from base 1. For repertoire sequencing, TCR beta CDR3 regions were amplified from RNA transcripts. The first round was an RT-PCR using HTBI primers with the Qiagen OneStep RT-PCR kit, and this first round was followed by a second-round multiplex PCR, then size selection and purification. Libraries were sequenced paired-end with 100 bp reads on an Illumina HiSeq2000. The study's own analysis went as follows. SOAPnuke was used for read processing, and reads with adapters, uncalled bases, a mean Phred below 15, or no exact constant-primer or identifier match were discarded. High-quality paired reads were merged with COPE v1.2.5. Clonotypes were defined as unique nucleotide sequences and were aligned to IMGT TRB V, D and J references using MiTCR v1.1. The analysis was limited to V-J combinations with a frequency above 0.0001, which together covered over 98% of repertoires. For each V-J combination, a TCR clonal expansion and chaos score was defined as F50 clonal expansion divided by the chaos observed in the TCRdist matrix. Welch's t-statistics and random forest were used to narrow the features down to 10 to 15 V-J combinations, which were then fed into a naive Bayes classifier. Thyroid-blood repertoire similarity was quantified with the Morisita-Horn index. Using fastp trimming at Q25 and MiXCR clonotype assembly, TCRdb reanalyzed the public sequencing data and kept in-frame beta chains. When rows share a CDR3 protein, they turn into one entry using the most common DNA and genes. Clone size and V and J calls follow TCRdb, not the original study. Across this sample there are roughly 1.1 million distinct CDR3 sequences, with approximately 35% seen only once. The ten largest clones add up to 11% of the sample.

This TCR was sampled from an adult man with Graves' hyperthyroidism. The sequence links TRBV12-3 or TRBV12-4 to TRBJ2-6; 7 bases in between match TRBD2. Sequencing input: peripheral blood or thyroid tissue (not recorded which). CDR3 region: CASRGLRTDSPRDGANVLTF. The nucleotides are TGTGCCAGCAGGGGACTACGAACAGACAGTCCCCGGGATGGGGCCAACGTCCTGACTTTC.